These T cell receptor beta chains were read from a single sample in a study of cytomegalovirus exposure and HLA in healthy donors. Assay: immunoSEQ multiplex PCR; the TCRdb copy retains only in-frame clones and omits some. The table lists 120,000 to 150,000 clones, roughly 80% of them singletons, with 3% in the top ten. The sequencing sample was made of PBMCs. These receptors all stem from a man aged 40-55 years in good health and CMV-seropositive. Both conserved end residues are part of each CDR3. A D gene is named only where the DNA matches it firmly. Clone size is not always given. Where it is, it says once, few, many or a class for expanded clones.

J gene: TRBJ1-6; V gene: TRBV4-3; D gene: .; clone size: .; CDR3 DNA: TGCGCCAGCAGCCAAGAAGCGGGGGCTCCCCTCCACTTT; CDR3 protein: CASSQEAGAPLHF
J gene: TRBJ1-1; V gene: TRBV5-1; D gene: .; clone size: .; CDR3 DNA: TGCGCCAGCAGCGCGGGGCTTGGGGCAATTGAAGCTTTCTTT; CDR3 protein: CASSAGLGAIEAFF
J gene: TRBJ2-2; V gene: TRBV5-6; D gene: .; clone size: .; CDR3 DNA: TGTGCCAGCAGCTACGGAGAGAACACCGGGGAGCTGTTTTTT; CDR3 protein: CASSYGENTGELFF
J gene: TRBJ1-1; V gene: TRBV7-9; D gene: .; clone size: once; CDR3 DNA: TGTGCCAGCAACCCGGGGACTCTAGAGGACACTGAAGCTTTCTTT; CDR3 protein: CASNPGTLEDTEAFF
J gene: TRBJ2-7; V gene: TRBV5-4; D gene: TRBD2; clone size: .; CDR3 DNA: TGTGCCAGCAGCTTTGGCGCGGGAGTTACGGACGAGCAGTACTTC; CDR3 protein: CASSFGAGVTDEQYF
J gene: TRBJ2-3; V gene: TRBV9; D gene: .; clone size: .; CDR3 DNA: TGTGCCAGCAGCGTAGGGACAGCAGCAGATACGCAGTATTTT; CDR3 protein: CASSVGTAADTQYF
J gene: TRBJ1-5; V gene: TRBV19; D gene: TRBD1; clone size: once; CDR3 DNA: TGTGCCAGTAGTTACCTCCCCGGGACAGGGAATTTCGATCAGCCCCAGCATTTT; CDR3 protein: CASSYLPGTGNFDQPQHF
J gene: TRBJ1-1; V gene: TRBV28; D gene: .; clone size: once; CDR3 DNA: TGTGCCAGCATTACCGGGGAAGCTGAAGCTTTCTTT; CDR3 protein: CASITGEAEAFF
J gene: TRBJ2-7; V gene: TRBV19; D gene: TRBD2; clone size: .; CDR3 DNA: TGTGCCAGTAGTAGCCGAGCGGGAGGACGGGAGCAGTACTTC; CDR3 protein: CASSSRAGGREQYF
J gene: TRBJ1-4; V gene: TRBV30; D gene: TRBD1; clone size: .; CDR3 DNA: TGTGCCTGGAGTGCAGCGCAGGGGGTGAAAAAACTGTTTTTT; CDR3 protein: CAWSAAQGVKKLFF
J gene: TRBJ1-1; V gene: TRBV5-1; D gene: .; clone size: .; CDR3 DNA: TGCGCCAGCGTCTCGGGGTTGGGGGGCACTGAAGCTTTCTTT; CDR3 protein: CASVSGLGGTEAFF
J gene: TRBJ2-3; V gene: TRBV7-3; D gene: TRBD2; clone size: .; CDR3 DNA: TGTGCCAGCAGCCCCCAAGCGGCGAGCGGGAGGGCCTTCGATACGCAGTATTTT; CDR3 protein: CASSPQAASGRAFDTQYF
J gene: TRBJ2-1; V gene: TRBV15; D gene: TRBD2; clone size: .; CDR3 DNA: TGTGCCACCAGCAGGGATAGACTAGCGGGAGGCCACAATGAGCAGTTCTTC; CDR3 protein: CATSRDRLAGGHNEQFF
J gene: TRBJ1-2; V gene: TRBV15; D gene: TRBD1; clone size: .; CDR3 DNA: TGTGCCACCAGCGGAGGACAGGGCGCGCATGGCTACACCTTC; CDR3 protein: CATSGGQGAHGYTF
J gene: TRBJ2-4; V gene: TRBV7-2; D gene: TRBD2; clone size: .; CDR3 DNA: TGTGCCAGCAGCGAAGGACTAGCGGGAGCCAAAAACATTCAGTACTTC; CDR3 protein: CASSEGLAGAKNIQYF
J gene: TRBJ2-1; V gene: TRBV28; D gene: .; clone size: .; CDR3 DNA: TGTGCCAGCAGTTCCGACTACTACAATGAGCAGTTCTTC; CDR3 protein: CASSSDYYNEQFF
J gene: TRBJ2-7; V gene: TRBV4-1; D gene: TRBD1; clone size: .; CDR3 DNA: TGCGCCAGCAGCCAACCGGGACAGGGTTACTACGAGCAGTACTTC; CDR3 protein: CASSQPGQGYYEQYF
J gene: TRBJ1-1; V gene: TRBV11-1; D gene: .; clone size: .; CDR3 DNA: TGTGCCAGCAGACCAGGGACTGGGAACACTGAAGCTTTCTTT; CDR3 protein: CASRPGTGNTEAFF
J gene: TRBJ2-7; V gene: TRBV10-1; D gene: TRBD1; clone size: .; CDR3 DNA: TGCGCCAGCAGTAGGACAGGGGGCTACGAGCAGTACTTC; CDR3 protein: CASSRTGGYEQYF
J gene: TRBJ2-1; V gene: TRBV27; D gene: TRBD2; clone size: .; CDR3 DNA: TGTGCCAGCAGTCCCCCTAGCGGGAGGGCCTACAATGAGCAGTTCTTC; CDR3 protein: CASSPPSGRAYNEQFF
J gene: TRBJ2-1; V gene: TRBV5-4; D gene: .; clone size: once; CDR3 DNA: TGTGCCAGCAGCTTGAGCCCCCGCACCTACAATGAGCAGTTCTTC; CDR3 protein: CASSLSPRTYNEQFF
J gene: TRBJ2-7; V gene: TRBV5-1; D gene: .; clone size: .; CDR3 DNA: TGCGCCAGCAGCTTGGGGGGGGGCTCCATGAGCTACGAGCAGTACTTC; CDR3 protein: CASSLGGGSMSYEQYF
J gene: TRBJ1-5; V gene: TRBV7-8; D gene: .; clone size: .; CDR3 DNA: TGTGCCAGCAGCTTCGGAAGCGCAGATAATCAGCCCCAGCATTTT; CDR3 protein: CASSFGSADNQPQHF
J gene: TRBJ1-2; V gene: TRBV7-3; D gene: TRBD1; clone size: .; CDR3 DNA: TGTGCCAGCAGCTTAGGGACAGGCATCGGCGGTGGCTACACCTTC; CDR3 protein: CASSLGTGIGGGYTF
J gene: TRBJ1-5; V gene: TRBV18; D gene: TRBD1; clone size: .; CDR3 DNA: TGTGCCAGCTCTCTCGACAGGGCTCAGCCCCAGCATTTT; CDR3 protein: CASSLDRAQPQHF
J gene: TRBJ2-7; V gene: TRBV5-4; D gene: .; clone size: .; CDR3 DNA: TGTGCCAGCAGCTTGGCTAGTGACTCCGAGCAGTACTTC; CDR3 protein: CASSLASDSEQYF
J gene: TRBJ2-1; V gene: TRBV7-2; D gene: .; clone size: .; CDR3 DNA: TGTGCCAGCAGCTTGAGCGGCCTGAACTCCTACAATGAGCAGTTCTTC; CDR3 protein: CASSLSGLNSYNEQFF
J gene: TRBJ2-7; V gene: TRBV6-5; D gene: .; clone size: .; CDR3 DNA: TGTGCCAGCAGGCCTCCGGGCTCCTACGAGCAGTACTTC; CDR3 protein: CASRPPGSYEQYF
J gene: TRBJ2-7; V gene: TRBV9; D gene: TRBD2; clone size: .; CDR3 DNA: TGTGCCAGCTCACCTACTAGCGGGAGTACCCACGAGCAGTACTTC; CDR3 protein: CASSPTSGSTHEQYF
J gene: TRBJ1-2; V gene: TRBV6-5; D gene: .; clone size: .; CDR3 DNA: TGTGCCAGCAGTTACGGGGGAAGGGGGACCTATGGCTACACCTTC; CDR3 protein: CASSYGGRGTYGYTF
J gene: TRBJ2-7; V gene: TRBV5-1; D gene: TRBD2; clone size: .; CDR3 DNA: TGCGCCAGCAGCTTGGGGGGAGCGGGAGACGAGCAGTACTTC; CDR3 protein: CASSLGGAGDEQYF
J gene: TRBJ1-1; V gene: TRBV9; D gene: TRBD1; clone size: few; CDR3 DNA: TGTGCCAGCAGCGTAGCTCAGGGGGTGAACACTGAAGCTTTCTTT; CDR3 protein: CASSVAQGVNTEAFF
J gene: TRBJ2-1; V gene: TRBV5-1; D gene: .; clone size: once; CDR3 DNA: TGCGCCAGCAACCCTCCCAGCGGAACCGAGCAGTTCTTC; CDR3 protein: CASNPPSGTEQFF
J gene: TRBJ1-2; V gene: TRBV15; D gene: TRBD1; clone size: .; CDR3 DNA: TGTGCCACCAGCAGTGAGAGGAGACAGGGGGATCGTGGCTACACCTTC; CDR3 protein: CATSSERRQGDRGYTF
J gene: TRBJ2-5; V gene: TRBV10-3; D gene: .; clone size: once; CDR3 DNA: TGTGCCATCAGTGTGCGAGTCCAAGAGACCCAGTACTTC; CDR3 protein: CAISVRVQETQYF
J gene: TRBJ2-3; V gene: TRBV5-4; D gene: .; clone size: .; CDR3 DNA: TGTGCCAGCAGCCACCCCAATCTTGGTGCAGATACGCAGTGTTTT; CDR3 protein: CASSHPNLGADTQCF
J gene: TRBJ2-3; V gene: TRBV5-1; D gene: TRBD2; clone size: once; CDR3 DNA: TGCGCCAGCAACGATCCAGCGGGAGGGCCCAAAGATACGCAGTATTTT; CDR3 protein: CASNDPAGGPKDTQYF
J gene: TRBJ1-5; V gene: TRBV19; D gene: TRBD1; clone size: .; CDR3 DNA: TGTGCCAGTAGTTGGACAGGGGAACATAGCAATCAGCCCCAGCATTTT; CDR3 protein: CASSWTGEHSNQPQHF
J gene: TRBJ1-5; V gene: TRBV2; D gene: .; clone size: .; CDR3 DNA: TGTGCCAGCAGTGCGTTTAGGGGAGGTGGCAATCAGCCCCAGCATTTT; CDR3 protein: CASSAFRGGGNQPQHF
J gene: TRBJ2-5; V gene: TRBV30; D gene: .; clone size: .; CDR3 DNA: TGTGCCTGGAGTGTACAAGTACAAGAGACCCAGTACTTC; CDR3 protein: CAWSVQVQETQYF
J gene: TRBJ2-1; V gene: TRBV6-6; D gene: .; clone size: .; CDR3 DNA: TGTGCCAGCAGTTACAGGGAGAGCGGAGCCTACAATGAGCAGTTCTTC; CDR3 protein: CASSYRESGAYNEQFF